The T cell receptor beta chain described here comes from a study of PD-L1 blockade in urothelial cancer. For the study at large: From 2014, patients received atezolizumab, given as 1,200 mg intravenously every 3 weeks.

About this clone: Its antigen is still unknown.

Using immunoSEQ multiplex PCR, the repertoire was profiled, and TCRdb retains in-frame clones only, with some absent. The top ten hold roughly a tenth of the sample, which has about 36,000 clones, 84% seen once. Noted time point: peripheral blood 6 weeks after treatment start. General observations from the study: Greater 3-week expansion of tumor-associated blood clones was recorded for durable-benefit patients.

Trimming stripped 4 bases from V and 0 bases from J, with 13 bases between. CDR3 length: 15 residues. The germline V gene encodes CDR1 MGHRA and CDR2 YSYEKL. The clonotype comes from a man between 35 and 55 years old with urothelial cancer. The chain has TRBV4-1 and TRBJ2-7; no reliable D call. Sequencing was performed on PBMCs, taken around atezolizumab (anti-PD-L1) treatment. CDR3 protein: CASSPRSLGSYEQYF. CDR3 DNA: TGCGCCAGCAGCCCCCGTAGCCTAGGCTCCTACGAGCAGTACTTC.